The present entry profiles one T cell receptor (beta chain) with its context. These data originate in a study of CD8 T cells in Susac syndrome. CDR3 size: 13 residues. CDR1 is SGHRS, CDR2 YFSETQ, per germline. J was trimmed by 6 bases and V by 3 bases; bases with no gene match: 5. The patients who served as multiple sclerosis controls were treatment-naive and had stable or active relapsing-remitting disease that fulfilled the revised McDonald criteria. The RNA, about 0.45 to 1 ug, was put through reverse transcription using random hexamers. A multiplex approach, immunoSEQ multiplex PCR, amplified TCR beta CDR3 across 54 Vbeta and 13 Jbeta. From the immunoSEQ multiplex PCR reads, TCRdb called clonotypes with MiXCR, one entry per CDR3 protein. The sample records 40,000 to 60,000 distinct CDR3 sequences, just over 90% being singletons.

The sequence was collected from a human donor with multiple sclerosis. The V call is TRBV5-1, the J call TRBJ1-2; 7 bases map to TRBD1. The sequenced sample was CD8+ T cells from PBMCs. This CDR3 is CASSYDRVDGYTF. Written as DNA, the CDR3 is TGCGCCAGCAGCTACGACAGGGTCGATGGCTACACCTTC.